This T cell receptor (beta chain) was sequenced in a study of spatial heterogeneity in lung cancer. The sample's time point: sample taken at primary tumor resection. In its sample, this clonotype was seen many times. Its antigen is still unknown. A single record per CDR3 protein comes from TCRdb applying MiXCR to the 5' RACE reads. The sample lists about 11,000 distinct CDR3 sequences, about 5.5% occurring once. Study-wide findings and caveats: Tumoral mutation counts were tracked by counts of expanded intratumoral alpha and beta TCRs.

Germline trimming cut 4 bases from V and 6 bases from J; bases unmatched to any gene: 8. This CDR3 contains 14 residues. Germline V gives CDR1 SGHKS, CDR2 YYEKEE (reference sequence). The sequencing here drew on lung tumor tissue, taken at surgery. The rearrangement uses TRBV5-5 and TRBJ2-7; 9 bases are a match to TRBD1. The TCR sequence derives from a male donor with early-stage non-small cell lung cancer. This CDR3 is CASSRDRVSPEQYF. CDR3 in DNA: TGTGCCAGCAGCCGGGACAGGGTTTCTCCCGAGCAGTACTTC.